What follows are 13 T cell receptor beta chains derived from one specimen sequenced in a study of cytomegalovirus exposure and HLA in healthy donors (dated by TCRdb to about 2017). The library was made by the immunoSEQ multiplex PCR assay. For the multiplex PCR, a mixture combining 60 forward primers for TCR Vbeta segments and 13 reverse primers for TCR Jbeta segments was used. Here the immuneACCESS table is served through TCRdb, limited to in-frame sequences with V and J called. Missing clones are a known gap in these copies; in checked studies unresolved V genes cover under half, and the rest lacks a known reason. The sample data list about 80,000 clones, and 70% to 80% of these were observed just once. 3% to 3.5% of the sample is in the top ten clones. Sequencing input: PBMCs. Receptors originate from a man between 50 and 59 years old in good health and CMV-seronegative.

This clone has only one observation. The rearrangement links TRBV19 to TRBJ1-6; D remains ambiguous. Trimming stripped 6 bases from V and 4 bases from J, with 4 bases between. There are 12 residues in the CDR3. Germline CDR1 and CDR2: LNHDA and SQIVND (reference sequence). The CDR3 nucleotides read TGTGCCAGTAGCAGGTATAATTCACCCCTCCACTTT. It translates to CASSRYNSPLHF. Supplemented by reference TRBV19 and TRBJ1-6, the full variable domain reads DGGITQSPKYLFRKEGQNVTLSCEQNLNHDAMYWYRQDPGQGLRLIYYSQIVNDFQKGDIAEGYSVSREKKESFPLTVTSAQKNPTAFYLCASSRYNSPLHFGNGTRLTVT.

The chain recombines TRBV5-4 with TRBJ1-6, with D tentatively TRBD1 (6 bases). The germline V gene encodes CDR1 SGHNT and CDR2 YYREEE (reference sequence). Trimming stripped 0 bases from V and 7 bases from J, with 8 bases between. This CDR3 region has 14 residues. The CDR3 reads CASSLGGPNSPLHF. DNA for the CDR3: TGTGCCAGCAGCTTGGGGGGGCCCAATTCACCCCTCCACTTT.

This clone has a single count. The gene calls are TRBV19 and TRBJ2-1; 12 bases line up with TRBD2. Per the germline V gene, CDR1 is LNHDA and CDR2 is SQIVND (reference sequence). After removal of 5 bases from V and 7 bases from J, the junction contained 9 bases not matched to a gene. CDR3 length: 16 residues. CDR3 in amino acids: CASSGSSGGARNEQFF. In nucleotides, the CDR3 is TGTGCCAGTAGTGGATCTAGCGGGGGGGCTAGGAATGAGCAGTTCTTC.

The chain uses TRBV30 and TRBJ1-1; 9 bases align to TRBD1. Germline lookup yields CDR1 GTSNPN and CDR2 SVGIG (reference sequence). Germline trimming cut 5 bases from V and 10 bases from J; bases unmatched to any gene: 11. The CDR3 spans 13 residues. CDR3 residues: CAWADRGTFRAFF. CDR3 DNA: TGTGCCTGGGCGGACAGGGGAACTTTTCGAGCTTTCTTT.

CDR3 bases: TGTGCCAGCAGGTCGACTGAATATAGCAATCAGCCCCAGCATTTT. Translated, it gives CASRSTEYSNQPQHF. V and J are TRBV2 and TRBJ1-5; D is ambiguous. The CDR3 covers 15 residues. The germline CDR1 and CDR2 sequences are SNHLY and FYNNEI. V was clipped by 6 bases and J by 0 bases, with 12 bases between them. Full variable domain (outside the CDR3, taken from reference TRBV2 and TRBJ1-5): EPEVTQTPSHQVTQMGQEVILRCVPISNHLYFYWYRQILGQKVEFLVSFYNNEISEKSEIFDDQFSVERPDGSNFTLKIRSTKLEDSAMYFCASRSTEYSNQPQHFGDGTRLSIL.

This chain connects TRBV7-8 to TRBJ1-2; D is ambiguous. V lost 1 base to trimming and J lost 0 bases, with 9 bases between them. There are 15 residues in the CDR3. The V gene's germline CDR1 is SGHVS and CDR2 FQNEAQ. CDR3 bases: TGTGCCAGCAGCTTAGAAGCGGGCGCTAACTATGGCTACACCTTC. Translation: CASSLEAGANYGYTF.

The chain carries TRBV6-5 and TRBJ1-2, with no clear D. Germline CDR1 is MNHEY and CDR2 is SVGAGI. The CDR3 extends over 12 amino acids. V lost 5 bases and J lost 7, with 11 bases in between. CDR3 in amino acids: CASSGSGSGYTF. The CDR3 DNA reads TGTGCCAGCAGTGGATCGGGGTCTGGCTACACCTTC.

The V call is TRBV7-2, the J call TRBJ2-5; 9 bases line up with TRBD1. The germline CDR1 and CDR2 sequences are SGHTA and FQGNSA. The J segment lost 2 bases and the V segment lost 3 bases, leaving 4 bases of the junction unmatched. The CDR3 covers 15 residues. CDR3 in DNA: TGTGCCAGCAGCTTCGACAGGGGGGTACAAGAGACCCAGTACTTC. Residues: CASSFDRGVQETQYF.

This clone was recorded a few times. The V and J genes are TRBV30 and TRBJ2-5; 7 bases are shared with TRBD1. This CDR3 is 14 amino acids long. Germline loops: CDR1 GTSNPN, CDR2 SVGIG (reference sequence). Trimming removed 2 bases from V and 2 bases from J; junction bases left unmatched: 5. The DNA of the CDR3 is TGTGCCTGGAGTTTTCCGGGACAGCAAGAGACCCAGTACTTC. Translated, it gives CAWSFPGQQETQYF.

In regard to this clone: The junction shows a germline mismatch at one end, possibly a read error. The DNA of the CDR3 is TGTGCCAGCAGCTTATTAGCGGGGGGCCAAAAGACCCAGTACTTC. Translated: CASSLLAGGQKTQYF. This sequence joins TRBV7-3 and TRBJ2-5, with 10 bases identical to TRBD2. Germline V lookup: CDR1 SGHTA, CDR2 FQGTGA. The CDR3 covers 15 residues.

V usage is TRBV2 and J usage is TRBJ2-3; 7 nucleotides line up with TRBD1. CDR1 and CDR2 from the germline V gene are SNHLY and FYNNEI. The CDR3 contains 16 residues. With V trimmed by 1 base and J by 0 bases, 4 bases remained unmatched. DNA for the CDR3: TGTGCCAGCAGTGAAGGGGTCAGGGGGAGCACAGATACGCAGTATTTT. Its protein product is CASSEGVRGSTDTQYF. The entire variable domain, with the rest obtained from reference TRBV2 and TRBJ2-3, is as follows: EPEVTQTPSHQVTQMGQEVILRCVPISNHLYFYWYRQILGQKVEFLVSFYNNEISEKSEIFDDQFSVERPDGSNFTLKIRSTKLEDSAMYFCASSEGVRGSTDTQYFGPGTRLTVL.

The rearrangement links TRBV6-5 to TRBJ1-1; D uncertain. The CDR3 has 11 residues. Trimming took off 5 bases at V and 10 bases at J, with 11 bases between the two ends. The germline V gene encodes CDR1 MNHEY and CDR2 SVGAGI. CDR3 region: CASSTSTRAFF. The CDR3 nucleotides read TGTGCCAGCAGTACCTCAACGAGAGCTTTCTTT.

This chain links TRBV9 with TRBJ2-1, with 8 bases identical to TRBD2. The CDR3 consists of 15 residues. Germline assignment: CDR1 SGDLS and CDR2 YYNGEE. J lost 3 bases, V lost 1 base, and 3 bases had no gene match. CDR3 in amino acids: CASSVSGGDYNEQFF. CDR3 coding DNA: TGTGCCAGCAGCGTAAGCGGGGGAGACTACAATGAGCAGTTCTTC.